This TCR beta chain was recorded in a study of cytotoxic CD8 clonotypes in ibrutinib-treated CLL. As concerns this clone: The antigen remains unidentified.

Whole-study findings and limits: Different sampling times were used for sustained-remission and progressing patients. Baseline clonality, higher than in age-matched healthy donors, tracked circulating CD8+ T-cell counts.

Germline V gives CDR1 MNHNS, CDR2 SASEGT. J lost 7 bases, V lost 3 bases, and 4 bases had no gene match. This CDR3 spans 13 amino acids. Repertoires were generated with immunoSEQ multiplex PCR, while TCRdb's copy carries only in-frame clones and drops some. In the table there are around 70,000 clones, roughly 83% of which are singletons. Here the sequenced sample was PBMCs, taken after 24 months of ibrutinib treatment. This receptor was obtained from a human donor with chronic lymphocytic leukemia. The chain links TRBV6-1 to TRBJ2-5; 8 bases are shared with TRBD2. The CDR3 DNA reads TGTGCCAGCAGTGACGGAGCGGGAGCGACCCAGTACTTC. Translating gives CASSDGAGATQYF.